The T cell receptor (beta chain) described here comes from a study of blood T cell repertoires in COVID-19. Per the germline V gene, CDR1 is GTSNPN and CDR2 is SVGIG (reference sequence). This CDR3 has 13 residues. After removal of 3 bases from V and 5 bases from J, the junction contained 6 bases not matched to a gene. Per the original data handling: Nucleated cell number was recorded as an estimate derived from reference gene primer amplification. Assay: immunoSEQ multiplex PCR; the TCRdb copy retains only in-frame clones and omits some. Clonal size and the V and J genes are those of that table, whereas D and trimming came from the DNA. The sample contains fewer than 250,000 clones, 92% of which appear only once.

The genes are TRBV30 and TRBJ2-7; the match to TRBD2 covers 8 bases. Sequenced input: peripheral blood. This TCR derives from a man under 40 with acute or convalescent COVID-19. CDR3 residues: CAWRGTGRDEQYF. The CDR3 coding sequence is TGTGCCTGGAGGGGGACCGGGAGGGACGAGCAGTACTTC.